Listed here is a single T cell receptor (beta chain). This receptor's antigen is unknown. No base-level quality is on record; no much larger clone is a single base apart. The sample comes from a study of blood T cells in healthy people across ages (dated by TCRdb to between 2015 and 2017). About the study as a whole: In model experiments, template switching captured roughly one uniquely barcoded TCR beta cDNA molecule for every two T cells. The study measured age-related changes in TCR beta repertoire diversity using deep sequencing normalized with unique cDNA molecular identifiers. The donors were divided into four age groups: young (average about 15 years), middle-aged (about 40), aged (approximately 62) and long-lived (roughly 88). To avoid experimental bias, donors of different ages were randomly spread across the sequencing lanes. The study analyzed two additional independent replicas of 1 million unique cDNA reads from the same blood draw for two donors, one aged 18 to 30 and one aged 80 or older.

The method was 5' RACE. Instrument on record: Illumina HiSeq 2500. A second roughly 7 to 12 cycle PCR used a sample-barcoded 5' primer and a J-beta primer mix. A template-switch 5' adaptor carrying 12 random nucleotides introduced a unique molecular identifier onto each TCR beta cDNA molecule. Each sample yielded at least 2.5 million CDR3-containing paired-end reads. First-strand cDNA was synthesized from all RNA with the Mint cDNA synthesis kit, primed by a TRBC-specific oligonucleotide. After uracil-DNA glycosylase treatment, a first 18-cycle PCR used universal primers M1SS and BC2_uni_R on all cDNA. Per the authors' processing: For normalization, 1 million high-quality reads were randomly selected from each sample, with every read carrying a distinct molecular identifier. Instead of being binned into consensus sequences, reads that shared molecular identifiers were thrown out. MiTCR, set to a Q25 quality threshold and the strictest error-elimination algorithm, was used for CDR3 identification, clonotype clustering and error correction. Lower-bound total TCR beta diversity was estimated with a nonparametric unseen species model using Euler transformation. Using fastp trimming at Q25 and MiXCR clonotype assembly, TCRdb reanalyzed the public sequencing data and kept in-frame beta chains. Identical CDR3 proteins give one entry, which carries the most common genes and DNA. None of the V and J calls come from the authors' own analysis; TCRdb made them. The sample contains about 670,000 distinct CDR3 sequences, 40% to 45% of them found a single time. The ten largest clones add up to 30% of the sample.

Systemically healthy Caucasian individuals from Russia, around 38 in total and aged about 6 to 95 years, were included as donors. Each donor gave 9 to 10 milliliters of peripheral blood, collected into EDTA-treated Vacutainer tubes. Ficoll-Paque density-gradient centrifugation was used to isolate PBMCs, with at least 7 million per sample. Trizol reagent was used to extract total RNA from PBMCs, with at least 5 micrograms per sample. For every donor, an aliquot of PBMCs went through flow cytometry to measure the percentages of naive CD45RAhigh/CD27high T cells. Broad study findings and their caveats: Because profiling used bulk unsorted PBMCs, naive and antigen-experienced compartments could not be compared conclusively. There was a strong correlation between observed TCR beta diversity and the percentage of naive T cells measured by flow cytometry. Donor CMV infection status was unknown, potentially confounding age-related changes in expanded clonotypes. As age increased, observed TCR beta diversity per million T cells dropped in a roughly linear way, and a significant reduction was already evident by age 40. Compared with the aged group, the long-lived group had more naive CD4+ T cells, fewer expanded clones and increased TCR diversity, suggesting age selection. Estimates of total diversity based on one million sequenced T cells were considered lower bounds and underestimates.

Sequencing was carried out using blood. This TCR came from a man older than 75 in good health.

The DNA sequence is TGTGCCAGCAGTTTAATGATACCCGACGGCTCCTACAATGAGCAGTACTTC. This encodes CASSLMIPDGSYNEQYF. The chain is assembled from TRBV27 and TRBJ2-1; too little of a D gene remains to name it. The DNA end lines up better with TRBJ2-7; the J call may be wrong. CDR1 and CDR2 are drawn from the germline V gene (reference sequence): MNHEY, SMNVEV. The CDR3, cysteine through phenylalanine, is 17 amino acids long. The CDR3 DNA has 51 bases and is translated from base 1.